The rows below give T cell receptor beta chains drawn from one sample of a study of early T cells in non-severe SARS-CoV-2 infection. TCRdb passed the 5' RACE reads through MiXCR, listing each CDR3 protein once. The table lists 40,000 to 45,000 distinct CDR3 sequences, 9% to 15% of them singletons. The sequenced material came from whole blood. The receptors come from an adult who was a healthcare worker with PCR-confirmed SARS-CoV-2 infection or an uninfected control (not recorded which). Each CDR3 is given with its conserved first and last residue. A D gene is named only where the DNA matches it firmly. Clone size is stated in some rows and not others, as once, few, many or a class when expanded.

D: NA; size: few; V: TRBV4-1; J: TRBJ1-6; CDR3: CASEDEHSSYNSPLHF; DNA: TGCGCCAGTGAGGACGAACATAGCTCCTATAATTCACCCCTCCACTTT
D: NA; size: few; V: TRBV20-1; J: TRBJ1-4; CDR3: CSARDATNEKLFF; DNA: TGCAGTGCTAGAGATGCAACTAATGAAAAACTGTTTTTT
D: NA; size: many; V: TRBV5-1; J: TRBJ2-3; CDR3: CASSLWGDSGDTQYF; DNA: TGCGCCAGCAGCTTGTGGGGGGATTCAGGAGATACGCAGTATTTT
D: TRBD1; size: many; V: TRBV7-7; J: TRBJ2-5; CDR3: CASSLDPGGQETQYF; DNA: TGTGCTAGCAGCTTAGACCCAGGGGGCCAAGAGACCCAGTACTTC
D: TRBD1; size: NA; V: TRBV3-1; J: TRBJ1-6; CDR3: CASSLGQVVGNSPLHF; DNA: TGTGCCAGCAGCTTGGGACAGGTAGTTGGGAATTCACCCCTCCACTTT
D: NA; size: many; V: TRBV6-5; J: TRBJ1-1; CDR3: CASSPGNRPEAFF; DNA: TGTGCCAGCAGCCCAGGTAACCGACCTGAAGCTTTCTTT
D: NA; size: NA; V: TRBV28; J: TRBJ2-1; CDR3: CASSLSSNNEQFF; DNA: TGTGCCAGCAGTTTGAGTAGTAACAATGAGCAGTTCTTC
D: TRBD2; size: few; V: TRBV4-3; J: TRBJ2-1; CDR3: CASSQGPPSGISNEQFF; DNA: TGCGCCAGCAGCCAAGGGCCCCCTAGCGGGATTTCGAATGAGCAGTTCTTC
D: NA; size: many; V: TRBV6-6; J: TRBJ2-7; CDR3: CASIRPGIPYEQYF; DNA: TGTGCCAGCATTAGACCGGGAATACCTTACGAGCAGTACTTC
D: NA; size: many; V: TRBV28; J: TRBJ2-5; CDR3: CASIHPGAETQYF; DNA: TGTGCCAGCATCCATCCTGGGGCAGAGACCCAGTACTTC
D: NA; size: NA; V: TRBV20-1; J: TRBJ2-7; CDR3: CSARDQGATYEQYF; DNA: TGCAGTGCTAGAGATCAAGGGGCCACCTACGAGCAGTACTTC
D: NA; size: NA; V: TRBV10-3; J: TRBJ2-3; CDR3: CAISESNAASTDTQYF; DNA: TGTGCCATCAGTGAGTCGAATGCGGCCAGCACAGATACGCAGTATTTT
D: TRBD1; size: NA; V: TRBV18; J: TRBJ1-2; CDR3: CASSPPDRGGYTF; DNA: TGTGCCAGCTCACCGCCGGACAGGGGTGGCTACACCTTC
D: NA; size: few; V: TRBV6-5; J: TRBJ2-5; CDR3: CASTSGETQYF; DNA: TGTGCCAGCACCTCGGGGGAGACCCAGTACTTC
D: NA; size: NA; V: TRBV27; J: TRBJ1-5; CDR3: CASRGLGNQPQHF; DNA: TGTGCCAGCAGGGGATTGGGCAATCAGCCCCAGCATTTT
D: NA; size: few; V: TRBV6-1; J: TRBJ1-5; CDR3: CASSDKGSGSNQPQHF; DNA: TGTGCCAGCAGTGACAAGGGGTCGGGGAGCAATCAGCCCCAGCATTTT
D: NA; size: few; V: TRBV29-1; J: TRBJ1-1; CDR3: CSARDPEAFF; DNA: TGCAGCGCCAGGGATCCTGAAGCTTTCTTT
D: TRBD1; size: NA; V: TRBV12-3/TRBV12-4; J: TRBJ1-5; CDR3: CASSLWAGQGYQPQHF; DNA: TGTGCCAGCAGTTTGTGGGCGGGACAGGGATACCAGCCCCAGCATTTT
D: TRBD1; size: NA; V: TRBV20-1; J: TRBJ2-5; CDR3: CSADGQARQRTQYF; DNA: TGCAGTGCCGACGGACAGGCCCGCCAAAGGACCCAGTACTTC
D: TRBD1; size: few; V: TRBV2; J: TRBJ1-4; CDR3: CASSGTQGSEKLFF; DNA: TGTGCCAGCAGTGGGACACAGGGGTCCGAAAAACTGTTTTTT
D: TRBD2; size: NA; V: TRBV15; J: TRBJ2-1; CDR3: CATSRVGGGNEQFF; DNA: TGTGCCACCAGCAGAGTCGGCGGGGGGAATGAGCAGTTCTTC
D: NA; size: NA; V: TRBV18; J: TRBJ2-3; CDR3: CASSPLSDVDTQYF; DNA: TGTGCCAGCTCACCCCTCTCGGACGTGGATACGCAGTATTTT
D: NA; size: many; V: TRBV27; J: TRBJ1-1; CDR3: CASSSRGSRAVNTEAFF; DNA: TGTGCCAGCAGTTCCCGGGGCAGCCGGGCCGTGAACACTGAAGCTTTCTTT
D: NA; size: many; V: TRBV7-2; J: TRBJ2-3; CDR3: CASSRPDTDTQYF; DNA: TGTGCCAGCAGTCGCCCGGACACAGATACGCAGTATTTT
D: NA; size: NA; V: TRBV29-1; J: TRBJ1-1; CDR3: CSVEAAVGDTEAFF; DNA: TGCAGCGTTGAAGCGGCAGTTGGGGACACTGAAGCTTTCTTT
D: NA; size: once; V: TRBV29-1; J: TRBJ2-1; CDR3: CSVAPTSSHEQFF; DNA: TGCAGCGTTGCCCCGACTAGTTCCCATGAGCAGTTCTTC
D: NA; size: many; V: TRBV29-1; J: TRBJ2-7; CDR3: CSVSRSTGDIYEQYF; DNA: TGCAGCGTTTCCCGTAGCACGGGGGACATTTACGAGCAGTACTTC
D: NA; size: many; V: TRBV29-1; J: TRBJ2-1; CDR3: CSVEDGAGRGQFF; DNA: TGCAGCGTTGAAGACGGGGCAGGAAGGGGGCAGTTCTTC
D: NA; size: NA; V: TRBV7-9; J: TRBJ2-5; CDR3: CASSYTAQETQYF; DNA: TGTGCCAGCAGCTACACAGCCCAAGAGACCCAGTACTTC
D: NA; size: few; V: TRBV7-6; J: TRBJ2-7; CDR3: CASSPGSRSYEQYF; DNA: TGTGCCAGCAGCCCCGGTAGTCGGAGCTACGAGCAGTACTTC
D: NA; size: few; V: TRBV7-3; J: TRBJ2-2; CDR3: CASSLRSHLSGELFF; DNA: TGTGCCAGCAGCTTAAGATCCCACTTGTCCGGGGAGCTGTTTTTT
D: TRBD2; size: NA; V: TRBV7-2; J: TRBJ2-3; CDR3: CASSSQTSGSISGTQYF; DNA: TGTGCCAGCAGCTCCCAGACTAGCGGGAGTATTTCGGGTACGCAGTATTTT
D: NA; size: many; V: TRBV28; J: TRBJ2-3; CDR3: CASSSLDRKFTDTQYF; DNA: TGTGCCAGCAGTTCCCTTGACCGAAAGTTCACAGATACGCAGTATTTT
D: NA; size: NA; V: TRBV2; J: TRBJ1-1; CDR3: CASSEGWSTEAFF; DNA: TGTGCCAGCAGTGAAGGGTGGAGCACTGAAGCTTTCTTT
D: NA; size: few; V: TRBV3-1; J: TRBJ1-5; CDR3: CASSDTPNQPQHF; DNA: TGTGCCAGCAGCGATACACCCAATCAGCCCCAGCATTTT
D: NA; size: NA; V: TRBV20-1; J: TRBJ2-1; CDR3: CSARETVSPYNEQFF; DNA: TGCAGTGCTAGAGAGACAGTGTCACCCTACAATGAGCAGTTCTTC